This T cell receptor beta chain was recovered during a study of T cell clonality in common variable immunodeficiency. This clone came up many times. The CDR3 end is not reached by the read, which stops 3 residues before it; the germline J gene fills it in. The CDR3 covers 14 residues. V gave up 7 bases and J gave up 6 bases; unmatched junction bases: 8. Germline CDR1 is SNHLY and CDR2 is FYNNEI. The repertoire was sequenced with immunoSEQ multiplex PCR; TCRdb's copy has only in-frame clones and lacks some. This sample has around 60,000 clones, each found more than once. The origin of this receptor is a person aged 18 to 75 in good health. Sequenced input: peripheral blood mononuclear cells. The gene calls are TRBV2 and TRBJ1-4, with 7 bases lining up with TRBD1. The CDR3 is CASKRGRGDEKLFF. Partial CDR3 DNA: TGTGCCAGCAAACGGGGCAGGGGGGATGAAAAA. Supplemented by reference TRBV2 and TRBJ1-4, the full variable domain reads EPEVTQTPSHQVTQMGQEVILRCVPISNHLYFYWYRQILGQKVEFLVSFYNNEISEKSEIFDDQFSVERPDGSNFTLKIRSTKLEDSAMYFCASKRGRGDEKLFFGSGTQLSVL.